These 12 T cell receptor beta chains were all obtained from the same sample, sequenced in a study of blood T cell repertoires in COVID-19. Measured with immunoSEQ multiplex PCR; TCRdb has only the in-frame clones, and not every one. The sample yields about 150,000 clones, approximately 86% seen once. The sequencing sample was made of peripheral blood. These receptor sequences come from a man aged 55 to 70 with COVID-19, enrolled during active disease.

This clone was found once. This rearrangement joins TRBV3-1 (or the pseudogene TRBV3-2) to TRBJ1-1; unclear D gene. CDR3 length: 19 residues. The germline V gene encodes CDR1 LGHDT and CDR2 YNNKEL (reference sequence). Trimming took 2 bases from V and 4 from J, leaving 26 bases between them. The CDR3 loop is CASSQLGVTSLGRGTEAFF. CDR3 nucleotide sequence: TGTGCCAGCAGCCAACTCGGGGTCACAAGTTTGGGCCGGGGCACTGAAGCTTTCTTT.

The V and J genes are TRBV28 and TRBJ2-2, with a weak D call TRBD2 (6 bases). CDR1 is MDHEN and CDR2 is SYDVKM in the germline V gene. This CDR3 has 15 residues. V was trimmed by 4 bases and J by 4 bases, leaving 13 bases between them. The CDR3 sequence is CASSWTAGLTGELFF. CDR3 coding DNA: TGTGCCAGCAGTTGGACCGCGGGGCTCACCGGGGAGCTGTTTTTT.

This rearrangement joins TRBV24-1 to TRBJ2-5; weak D call: TRBD1 (5 bases). The CDR3 loop spans 16 amino acids. The germline V gene encodes CDR1 KGHDR and CDR2 SFDVKD. Trimming pared 1 base from V and 2 bases from J, leaving 13 bases between. The CDR3 bases are TGTGCCACCAGTGATTTAGGAAGGGGTCGACAAGAGACCCAGTACTTC. Its translation: CATSDLGRGRQETQYF.

The chain links TRBV21-1 to TRBJ2-5; the D call TRBD2 from the table was never checked on the DNA. TRBV21-1 is recorded as a pseudogene. The CDR3 runs 15 residues. The chain's CDR3 is CASKGGFGYQETQYF. The CDR3 DNA is TGTGCCAGCAAGGGGGGGTTTGGGTACCAAGAGACCCAGTACTTC.

This clone was recorded at least ten times. This rearrangement joins TRBV2 to TRBJ2-1; TRBD2 matches at 14 bases. The germline V gene has CDR1 SNHLY and CDR2 FYNNEI. This CDR3 is built from 14 residues. V shed 6 bases and J 12 bases; nucleotides not matched to a gene: 7. CDR3 residues: CASRPGLAGGRQFF. Written as DNA, the CDR3 is TGTGCCAGCAGGCCCGGACTAGCGGGAGGTCGGCAGTTCTTC.

V usage is TRBV6-2 or TRBV6-3 and J usage is TRBJ1-4; no definite D call. The germline CDR1 and CDR2 sequences are MNHEY and SVGEGT. V dropped 3 bases and J dropped 8 bases, with 13 bases sitting between them. The CDR3 length is 14 residues. This chain's CDR3 is CASSYPPGREKLFF. The CDR3 coding sequence is TGTGCCAGCAGTTATCCGCCGGGAAGAGAAAAACTGTTTTTT.

The V and J genes are TRBV6-6 and TRBJ2-2; possibly TRBD1 for D (6 bases). The CDR3 spans 14 residues. V lost 6 bases, J lost 1 base, and 9 bases lay in between. Germline CDR1 reads MNHNY; CDR2 reads SVGAGI (reference sequence). DNA of the CDR3: TGTGCCAGCAGGATGACAGGGAACACCGGGGAGCTGTTTTTT. Amino acids: CASRMTGNTGELFF.

The CDR3 sequence is CASSFDRGIPNSPLHF. DNA for the CDR3: TGTGCCAGCAGTTTCGACAGGGGAATCCCTAATTCACCCCTCCACTTT. This rearrangement joins TRBV28 to TRBJ1-6; 8 bases fit TRBD1. The CDR3 has 16 amino acids. Trimming removed 3 bases from V and 6 bases from J; junction bases left unmatched: 7. Germline CDR1 is MDHEN and CDR2 is SYDVKM.

The J gene is TRBJ1-3, the V gene TRBV3-1 (or the pseudogene TRBV3-2); D is unresolved. The CDR3 runs 14 residues. Germline V gives CDR1 LGHDT, CDR2 YNNKEL (reference sequence). V was shortened by 5 bases and J by 0 bases, with 8 bases between the two germline ends. The CDR3: CASSERHSGNTIYF. The CDR3, as DNA: TGTGCCAGCAGCGAAAGACACTCTGGAAACACCATATATTTT.

The chain carries TRBV11-2 and TRBJ2-7, with TRBD1 as a possible D gene (6 bases). Deletions cut 5 bases from V and 0 bases from J, with 14 bases between. Germline V gene lookup returns CDR1 SGHAT and CDR2 FQNNGV. The CDR3 extends over 15 amino acids. The CDR3 loop is CASSLKQGVSYEQYF. The CDR3 DNA sequence: TGTGCCAGCAGCCTAAAACAGGGAGTCTCCTACGAGCAGTACTTC.

In DNA form, the CDR3 reads TGTGCCAGCACTCTAGGGACAGGGGAAGCTTTCTTT. Translated: CASTLGTGEAFF. The chain carries TRBV28 and TRBJ1-1, with 9 bases aligning to TRBD1. The CDR3 runs 12 residues. V gave up 7 bases and J gave up 8 bases; unmatched junction bases: 5. Per germline, CDR1 MDHEN and CDR2 SYDVKM.

The chain uses TRBV11-3 and TRBJ2-1; 13 positions match TRBD2. Germline CDR1 and CDR2: SGHNT and YENEEA. The CDR3 runs to 16 residues. The J segment lost 3 bases and the V segment lost 4 bases, leaving 3 bases of the junction unmatched. In nucleotides, the CDR3 is TGTGCCAGCAGCTCCCGGACTAGCGGGAGCTACAATGAGCAGTTCTTC. It encodes CASSSRTSGSYNEQFF.